This T cell receptor beta chain comes out of a study of T cells in localized non-small cell lung cancer. Profiling relied on immunoSEQ multiplex PCR, and the TCRdb table lists in-frame clones only, not all of them. The sample has about 45,000 clones; around 81% are singletons. The receptor comes from a man aged 35 to 69 with stage III lung adenocarcinoma. The sequences come from peripheral blood mononuclear cells, collected before any cancer treatment.

The CDR3 is CASSFGVPYNEQFF. For the CDR3, the DNA is TGTGCCAGCAGTTTCGGGGTCCCCTACAATGAGCAGTTCTTC. The chain is built from TRBV27 and TRBJ2-1; D might be TRBD2 (5 bases). CDR1 is MNHEY, CDR2 SMNVEV, per germline (reference sequence). This CDR3 is built from 14 residues. V gave up 3 bases and J gave up 2 bases, with 8 bases separating them.